This TCR beta chain stems from a study of spatial heterogeneity in lung cancer. TCRdb reanalysed the 5' RACE reads using MiXCR and keeps one entry per CDR3 protein. The sample shows about 11,000 distinct CDR3 sequences, just over 5% of them seen only once. Time point denoted: sample taken at primary tumor resection. No cells were sorted before sequencing. The whole RNA sequenced was extracted from tumor, nontumor lung or frozen PBMC. Worth noting for this clonotype: Its matching antigen is unknown.

Germline trimming cut 5 bases from V and 7 bases from J; bases unmatched to any gene: 8. There are 13 residues in the CDR3. Germline assignment: CDR1 GTSNPN and CDR2 SVGIG (reference sequence). Study results and caveats: The study found that expanded intratumoral alpha and beta TCR counts tracked tumor mutation counts.

This material consisted of lung tumor tissue, taken at surgery. The J gene is TRBJ2-7, the V gene TRBV30, with 10 bases aligning to TRBD2. The origin of this receptor is a male donor with early-stage non-small cell lung cancer. The CDR3 sequence is CAWVLAGLGEQYF. CDR3 sequence (DNA): TGTGCCTGGGTACTAGCGGGATTGGGTGAGCAGTACTTC.